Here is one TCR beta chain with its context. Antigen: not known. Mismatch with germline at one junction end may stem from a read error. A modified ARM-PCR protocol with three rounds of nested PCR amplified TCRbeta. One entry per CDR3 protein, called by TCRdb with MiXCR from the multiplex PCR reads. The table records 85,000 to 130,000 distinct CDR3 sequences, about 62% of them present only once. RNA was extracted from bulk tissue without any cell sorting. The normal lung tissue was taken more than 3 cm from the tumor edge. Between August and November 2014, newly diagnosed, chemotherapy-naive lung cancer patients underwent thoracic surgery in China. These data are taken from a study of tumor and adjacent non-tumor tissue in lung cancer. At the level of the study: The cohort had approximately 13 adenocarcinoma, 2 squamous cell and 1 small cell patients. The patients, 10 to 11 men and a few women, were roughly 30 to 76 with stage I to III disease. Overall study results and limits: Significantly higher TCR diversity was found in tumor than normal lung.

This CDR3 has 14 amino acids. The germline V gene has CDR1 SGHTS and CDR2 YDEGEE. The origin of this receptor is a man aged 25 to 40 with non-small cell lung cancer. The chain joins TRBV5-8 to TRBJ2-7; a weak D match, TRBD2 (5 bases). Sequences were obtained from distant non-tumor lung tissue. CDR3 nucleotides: TGTGTCAGCAGCTTGCCGCTACTAGTCGGCGAGCAGTACTTC. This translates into CVSSLPLLVGEQYF.